This record looks at one T cell receptor beta chain sequence and its context. Its antigen is still unknown. The data were obtained in a study of PD-1 blockade in classical Hodgkin lymphoma. General observations from the study: Reports indicated that newly diagnosed patients had lower baseline TCR diversity than healthy donors did.

Exposure to brentuximab vedotin varied, and each patient had relapsed following autologous stem cell transplantation. Measured with immunoSEQ multiplex PCR; TCRdb has only the in-frame clones, and not every one. The table has over 80,000 clones, about nine tenths seen once. Trimming left V 4 bases short and J 2 bases short, with 4 bases between. Germline lookup yields CDR1 KGHSH and CDR2 LQKENI. The CDR3 is 12 residues long. The sample here was peripheral blood mononuclear cells (PBMCs), taken at baseline. V usage is TRBV18 and J usage is TRBJ2-3; unclear D gene. This clonotype was obtained from a human donor with classical Hodgkin lymphoma. The CDR3 spells CASSLSTDTQYF. CDR3 DNA sequence: TGTGCCAGCTCACTCTCCACAGATACGCAGTATTTT.